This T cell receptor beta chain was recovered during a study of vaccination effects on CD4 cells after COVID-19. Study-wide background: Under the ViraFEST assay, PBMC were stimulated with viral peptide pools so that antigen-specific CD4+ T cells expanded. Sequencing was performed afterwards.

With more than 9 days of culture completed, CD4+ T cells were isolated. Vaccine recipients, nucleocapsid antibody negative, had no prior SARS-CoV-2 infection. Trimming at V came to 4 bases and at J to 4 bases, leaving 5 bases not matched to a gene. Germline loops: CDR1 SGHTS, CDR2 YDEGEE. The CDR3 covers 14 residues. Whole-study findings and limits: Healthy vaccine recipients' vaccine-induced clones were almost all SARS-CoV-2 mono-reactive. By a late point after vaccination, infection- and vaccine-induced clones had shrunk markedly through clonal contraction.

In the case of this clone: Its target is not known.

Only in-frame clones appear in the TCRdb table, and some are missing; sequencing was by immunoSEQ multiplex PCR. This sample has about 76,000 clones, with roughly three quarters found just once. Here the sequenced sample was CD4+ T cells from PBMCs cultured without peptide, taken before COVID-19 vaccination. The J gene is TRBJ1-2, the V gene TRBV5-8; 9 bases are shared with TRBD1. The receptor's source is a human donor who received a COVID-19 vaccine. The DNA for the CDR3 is TGTGCCAGCAGCCCACAGGACAGGGGCTATGGCTACACCTTC. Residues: CASSPQDRGYGYTF.